This T cell receptor beta chain stems from a study of cytomegalovirus exposure and HLA in healthy donors. Trimming took off 3 bases at V and 2 bases at J, with 14 bases between the two ends. CDR3 length: 16 residues. Germline values: CDR1 MDHEN, CDR2 SYDVKM. A multiplex PCR was run with 60 Vbeta primers and 13 Jbeta primers. Clones were read by immunoSEQ multiplex PCR, and TCRdb kept only the in-frame ones, dropping some. The sample has about 130,000 clones; about 75% are singletons. This clone was found once. This receptor was taken from a middle-aged woman in good health and CMV-seronegative. The chain recombines TRBV28 with TRBJ1-5; TRBD1 is a possible D gene (5 bases). Material: PBMCs. The CDR3 DNA follows: TGTGCCAGCAGTTTTGCCAGGGTTTCGGGCAATCAGCCCCAGCATTTT. Translation gives CASSFARVSGNQPQHF.